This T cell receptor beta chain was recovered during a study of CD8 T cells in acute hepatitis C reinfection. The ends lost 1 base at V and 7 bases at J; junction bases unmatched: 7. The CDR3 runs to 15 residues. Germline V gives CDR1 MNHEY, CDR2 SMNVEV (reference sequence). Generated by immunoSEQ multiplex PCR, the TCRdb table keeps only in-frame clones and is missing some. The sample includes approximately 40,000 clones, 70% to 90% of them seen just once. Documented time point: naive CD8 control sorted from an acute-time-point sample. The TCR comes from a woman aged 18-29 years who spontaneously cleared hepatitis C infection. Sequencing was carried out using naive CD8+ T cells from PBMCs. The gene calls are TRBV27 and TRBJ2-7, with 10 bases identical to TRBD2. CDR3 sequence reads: CASSLFLAGVREQYF. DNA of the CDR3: TGTGCCAGCAGTTTATTTCTAGCGGGAGTTAGAGAGCAGTACTTC.